This TCR beta chain was captured by sequencing in a study of patients and donors after allogeneic stem cell transplantation. This clonotype was seen ten or more times. Germline trimming cut 5 bases from V and 3 bases from J; bases unmatched to any gene: 13. Germline V lookup: CDR1 LGHNA, CDR2 YNFKEQ. The CDR3 consists of 17 residues. TCRdb called the RT-PCR reads again in MiXCR, with one record for every CDR3 protein. The table lists 410,000 or so distinct CDR3 sequences, 15% to 20% of them singletons. This chain uses TRBV4-2 with TRBJ1-2; 9 nucleotides agree with TRBD1. Sequencing used blood, either unsorted or a sorted T cell fraction (not recorded which). This sequence originates from a human donor who was either an allogeneic HSCT recipient or a stem cell or donor lymphocyte infusion donor (not recorded which). It is not recorded whose cells these are; they may come from a transplant donor. DNA for the CDR3: TGTGCCAGCAGCACACCGGGACAGGGAACTTTCGACTATGGCTACACCTTC. Protein product: CASSTPGQGTFDYGYTF.